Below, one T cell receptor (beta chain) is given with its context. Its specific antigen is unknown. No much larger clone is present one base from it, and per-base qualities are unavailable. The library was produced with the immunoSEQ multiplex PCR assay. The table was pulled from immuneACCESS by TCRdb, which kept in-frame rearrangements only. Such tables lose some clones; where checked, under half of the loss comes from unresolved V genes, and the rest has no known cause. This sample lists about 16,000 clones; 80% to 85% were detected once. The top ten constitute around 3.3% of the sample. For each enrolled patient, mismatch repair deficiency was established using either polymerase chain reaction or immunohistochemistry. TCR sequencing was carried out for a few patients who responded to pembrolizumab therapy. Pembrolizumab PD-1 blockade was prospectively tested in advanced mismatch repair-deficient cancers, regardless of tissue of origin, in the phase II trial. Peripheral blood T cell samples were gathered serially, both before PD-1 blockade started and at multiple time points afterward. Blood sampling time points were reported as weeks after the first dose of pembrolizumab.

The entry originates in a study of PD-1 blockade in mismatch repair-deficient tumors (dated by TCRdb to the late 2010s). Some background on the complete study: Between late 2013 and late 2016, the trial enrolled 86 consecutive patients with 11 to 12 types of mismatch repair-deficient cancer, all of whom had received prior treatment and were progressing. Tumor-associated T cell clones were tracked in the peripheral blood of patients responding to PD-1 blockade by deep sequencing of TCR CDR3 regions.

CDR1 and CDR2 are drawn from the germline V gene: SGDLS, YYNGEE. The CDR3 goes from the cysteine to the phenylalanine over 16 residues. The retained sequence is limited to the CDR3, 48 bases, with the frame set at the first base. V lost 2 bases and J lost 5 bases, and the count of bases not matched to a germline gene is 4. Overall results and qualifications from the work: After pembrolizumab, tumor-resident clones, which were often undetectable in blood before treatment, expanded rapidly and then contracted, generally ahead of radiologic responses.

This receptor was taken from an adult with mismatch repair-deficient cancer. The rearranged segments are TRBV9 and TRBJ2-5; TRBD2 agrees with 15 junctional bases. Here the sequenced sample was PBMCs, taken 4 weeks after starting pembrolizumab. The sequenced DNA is TGTGCCAGCAGCGTGGGACTAGCGGGAGGAGGTGAGACCCAGTACTTC. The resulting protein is CASSVGLAGGGETQYF. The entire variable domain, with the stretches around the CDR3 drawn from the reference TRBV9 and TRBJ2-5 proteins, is DSGVTQTPKHLITATGQRVTLRCSPRSGDLSVYWYQQSLDQGLQFLIQYYNGEERAKGNILERFSAQQFPDLHSELNLSSLELGDSALYFCASSVGLAGGGETQYFGPGTRLLVL.